A selection of T cell receptor beta chains follows, all from one sample in a study of beta chain features in type 1 diabetes. TCRdb keeps only in-frame clones here, not all; method: immunoSEQ multiplex PCR. The sample lists hundreds of thousands of clones, roughly 17% occurring once. The sample was naive CD4+ T cells from blood. These receptors were obtained from a woman aged 18-29 years in good health. The conserved cysteine and the conserved F or W are not part of the CDR3 here. Fields, in order: clone size, J gene, V gene, CDR3 protein. Not every row has a clone size; where given, it reads once, few, many or a size class.

- | TRBJ2-6 | TRBV4-1 | ASSPWGGQSGANVLT
- | TRBJ2-2 | TRBV10-3 | AIRTGLPGGHRGAV
- | TRBJ1-4 | TRBV28 | ASSGGLETNEKLF
few | TRBJ2-1 | TRBV5-4 | ASRAGVSLDEQF
few | TRBJ2-7 | TRBV13 | ASRPMKGALSYEQY
- | TRBJ1-1 | TRBV14 | ASSQEETRRAF
- | TRBJ2-1 | TRBV7-2 | ASSFGALSYNEQF
few | TRBJ1-5 | TRBV6-5 | ASSYKGRGHAKPQH
few | TRBJ2-2 | TRBV5-1 | ASSPLAGGITGELF
- | TRBJ2-5 | TRBV5-1 | ASSLSAGLGETQY
- | TRBJ2-7 | TRBV7-2 | ASSPGPTPEQY
- | TRBJ2-7 | TRBV28 | ASRRAGVLPYEQY
- | TRBJ1-5 | TRBV10-3 | AISAQGFSNQPQH
few | TRBJ2-3 | TRBV7-3 | ASSLRQGRTDTQY
few | TRBJ2-7 | TRBV6-5 | ASTQGPTYEQY
many | TRBJ2-3 | TRBV4-2 | ASSQDVGTDTQY
few | TRBJ2-1 | TRBV4-3 | ASSPARNSYNEQF